This entry concerns a single T cell receptor (beta chain). Its antigen is as yet unknown. V was pared by 5 bases and J by 7 bases, with 17 bases between. Germline-derived CDR1 and CDR2 are SEHNR and FQNEAQ (reference sequence). The CDR3 contains 14 residues. The data were taken from a study of T cell responses to AZD1222 COVID-19 vaccine. Assay used: immunoSEQ multiplex PCR; TCRdb lists only in-frame clones, some missing. The sample has more than 95,000 clones, over 75% seen once; the top ten hold 3.5% to 5%. General study points: Mostly white British, mostly female donors; authors suggested clonal diversity may be underestimated. Close to half of all spike-specific TCRs reportedly target regions of the variants that are unmutated. Sampling that yielded the repertoires occurred only after the peak T cell response. Recipients of AZD1222 seropositive at baseline numbered only 5 or 6.

This TCR was recovered from an adult in good health. The chain has TRBV7-9 and TRBJ1-2; D possibly corresponds to TRBD1 (6 bases). Sample: peripheral blood, taken on day 0 of MenACWY control vaccination. CDR3 sequence: CASSPHGGLIGYTF. The CDR3 DNA is TGTGCCAGCAGCCCCCATGGGGGCCTTATTGGCTACACCTTC.